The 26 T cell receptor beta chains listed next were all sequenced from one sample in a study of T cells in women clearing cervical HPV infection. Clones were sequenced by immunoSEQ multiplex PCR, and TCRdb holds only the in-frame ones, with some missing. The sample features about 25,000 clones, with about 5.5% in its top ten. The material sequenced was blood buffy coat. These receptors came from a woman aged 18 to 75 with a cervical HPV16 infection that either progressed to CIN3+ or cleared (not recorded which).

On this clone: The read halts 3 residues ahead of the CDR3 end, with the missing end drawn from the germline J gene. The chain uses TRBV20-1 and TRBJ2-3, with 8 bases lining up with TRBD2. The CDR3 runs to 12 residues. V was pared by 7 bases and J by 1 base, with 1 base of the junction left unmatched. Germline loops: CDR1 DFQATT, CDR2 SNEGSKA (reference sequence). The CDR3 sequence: CSGAGGTDTQYF. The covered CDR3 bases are TGCAGTGGAGCGGGGGGCACAGATACG.

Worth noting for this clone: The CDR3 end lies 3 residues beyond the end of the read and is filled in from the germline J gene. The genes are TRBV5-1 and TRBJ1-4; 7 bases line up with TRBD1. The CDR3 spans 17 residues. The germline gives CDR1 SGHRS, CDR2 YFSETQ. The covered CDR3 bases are TGCGCCAGCAGCTTCACGACAGGGCCCTCTGGGGCCAACGTA. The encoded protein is CASSFTTGPSGANV. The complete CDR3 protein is CASSFTTGPSGANVLFF.

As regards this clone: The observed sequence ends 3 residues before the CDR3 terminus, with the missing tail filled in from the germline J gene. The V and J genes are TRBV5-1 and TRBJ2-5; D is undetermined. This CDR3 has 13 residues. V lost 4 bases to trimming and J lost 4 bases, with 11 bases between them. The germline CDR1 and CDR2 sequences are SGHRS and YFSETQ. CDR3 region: CASSRSNRETQYF. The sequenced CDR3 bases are TGCGCCAGCAGCCGGTCCAACCGAGAGACC. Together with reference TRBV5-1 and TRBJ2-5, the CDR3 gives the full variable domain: KAGVTQTPRYLIKTRGQQVTLSCSPISGHRSVSWYQQTPGQGLQFLFEYFSETQRNKGNFPGRFSGRQFSNSRSEMNVSTLELGDSALYLCASSRSNRETQYFGPGTRLLVL.

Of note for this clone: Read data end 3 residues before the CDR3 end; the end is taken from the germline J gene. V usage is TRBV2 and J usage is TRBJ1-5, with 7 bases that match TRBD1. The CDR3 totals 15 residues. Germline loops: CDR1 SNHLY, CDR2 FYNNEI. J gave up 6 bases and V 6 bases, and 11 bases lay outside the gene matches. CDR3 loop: CASSRGSGGGQPQHF. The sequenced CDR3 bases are TGTGCCAGCAGCCGGGGGTCAGGGGGTGGTCAGCCC.

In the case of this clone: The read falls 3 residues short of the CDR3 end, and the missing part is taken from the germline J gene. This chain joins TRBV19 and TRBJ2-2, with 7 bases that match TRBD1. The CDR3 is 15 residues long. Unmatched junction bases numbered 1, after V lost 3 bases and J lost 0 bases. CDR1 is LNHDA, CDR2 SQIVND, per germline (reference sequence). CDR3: CASSMGQTNTGELFF. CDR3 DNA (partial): TGTGCCAGTAGTATGGGACAGACGAACACCGGGGAG. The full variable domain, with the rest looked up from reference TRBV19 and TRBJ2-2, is DGGITQSPKYLFRKEGQNVTLSCEQNLNHDAMYWYRQDPGQGLRLIYYSQIVNDFQKGDIAEGYSVSREKKESFPLTVTSAQKNPTAFYLCASSMGQTNTGELFFGEGSRLTVL.

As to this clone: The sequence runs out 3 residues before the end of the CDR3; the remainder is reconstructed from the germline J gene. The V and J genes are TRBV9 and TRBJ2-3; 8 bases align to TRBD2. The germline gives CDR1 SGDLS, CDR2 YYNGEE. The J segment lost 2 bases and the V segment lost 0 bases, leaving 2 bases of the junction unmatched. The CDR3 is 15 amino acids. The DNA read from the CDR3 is TGTGCCAGCAGCGTAGTTAGCGGGAACACAGATACG. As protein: CASSVVSGNTDT. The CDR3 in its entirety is CASSVVSGNTDTQYF. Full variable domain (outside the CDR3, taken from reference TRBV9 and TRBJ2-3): DSGVTQTPKHLITATGQRVTLRCSPRSGDLSVYWYQQSLDQGLQFLIQYYNGEERAKGNILERFSAQQFPDLHSELNLSSLELGDSALYFCASSVVSGNTDTQYFGPGTRLTVL.

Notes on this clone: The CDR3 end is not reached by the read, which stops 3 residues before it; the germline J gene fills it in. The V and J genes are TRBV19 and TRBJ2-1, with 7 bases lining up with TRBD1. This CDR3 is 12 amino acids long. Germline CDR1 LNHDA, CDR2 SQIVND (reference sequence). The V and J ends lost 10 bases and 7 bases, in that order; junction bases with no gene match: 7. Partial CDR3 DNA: TGTGCCAACCCACAGGGGAGAAATGAG. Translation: CANPQGRNE. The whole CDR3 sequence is CANPQGRNEQFF.

CDR3 region: CASSVGLAPDTQYF. Partial CDR3 DNA: TGTGCCAGCAGCGTAGGACTAGCACCCGATACG. V usage is TRBV9 and J usage is TRBJ2-3, with 7 positions matching TRBD2. The read finishes 3 residues shy of the CDR3 end, and the germline J gene is used to complete it. From germline, CDR1 is SGDLS and CDR2 YYNGEE. The CDR3 consists of 14 residues. With 0 bases clipped from V and 6 bases from J, the junction kept 4 bases outside the gene matches.

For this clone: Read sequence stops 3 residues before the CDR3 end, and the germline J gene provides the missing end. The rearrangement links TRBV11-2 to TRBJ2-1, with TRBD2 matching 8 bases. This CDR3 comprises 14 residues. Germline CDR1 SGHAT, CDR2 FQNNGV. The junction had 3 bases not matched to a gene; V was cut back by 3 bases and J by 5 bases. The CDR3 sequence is CASSFQAGDNEQFF. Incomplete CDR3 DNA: TGTGCCAGCAGCTTCCAAGCGGGGGACAATGAG.

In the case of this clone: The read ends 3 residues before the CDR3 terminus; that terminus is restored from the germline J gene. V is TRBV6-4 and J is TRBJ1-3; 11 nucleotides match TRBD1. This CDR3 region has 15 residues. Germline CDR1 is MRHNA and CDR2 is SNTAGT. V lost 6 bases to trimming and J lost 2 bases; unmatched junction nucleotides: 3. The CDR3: CASSPDRGPGNTIYF. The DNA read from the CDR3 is TGTGCCAGCAGCCCGGACAGGGGGCCTGGAAACACC.

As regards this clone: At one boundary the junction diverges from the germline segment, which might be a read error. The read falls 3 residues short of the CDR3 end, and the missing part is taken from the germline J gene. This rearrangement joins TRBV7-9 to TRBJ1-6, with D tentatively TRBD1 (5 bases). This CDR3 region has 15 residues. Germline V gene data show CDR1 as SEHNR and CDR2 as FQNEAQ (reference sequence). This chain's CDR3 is CASTLTGGRDSPLHF. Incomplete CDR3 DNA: TGTGCCAGCACCTTAACCGGGGGGAGAGATTCACCC.

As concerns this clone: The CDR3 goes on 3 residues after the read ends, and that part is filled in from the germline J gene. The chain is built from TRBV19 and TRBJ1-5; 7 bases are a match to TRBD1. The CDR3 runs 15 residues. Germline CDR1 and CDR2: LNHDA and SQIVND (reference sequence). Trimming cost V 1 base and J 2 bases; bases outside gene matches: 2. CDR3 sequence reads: CASSIGDRGNQPQHF. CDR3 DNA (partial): TGTGCCAGTAGTATAGGAGACAGGGGCAATCAGCCC. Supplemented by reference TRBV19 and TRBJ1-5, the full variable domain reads DGGITQSPKYLFRKEGQNVTLSCEQNLNHDAMYWYRQDPGQGLRLIYYSQIVNDFQKGDIAEGYSVSREKKESFPLTVTSAQKNPTAFYLCASSIGDRGNQPQHFGDGTRLSIL.

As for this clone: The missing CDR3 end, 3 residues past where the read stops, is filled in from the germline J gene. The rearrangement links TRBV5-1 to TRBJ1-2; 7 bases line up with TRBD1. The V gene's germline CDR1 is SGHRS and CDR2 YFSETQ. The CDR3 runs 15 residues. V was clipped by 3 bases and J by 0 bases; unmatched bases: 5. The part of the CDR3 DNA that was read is TGCGCCAGCAGCTATGAGGGGGCTACTAACTATGGC. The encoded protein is CASSYEGATNYG. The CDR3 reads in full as CASSYEGATNYGYTF.

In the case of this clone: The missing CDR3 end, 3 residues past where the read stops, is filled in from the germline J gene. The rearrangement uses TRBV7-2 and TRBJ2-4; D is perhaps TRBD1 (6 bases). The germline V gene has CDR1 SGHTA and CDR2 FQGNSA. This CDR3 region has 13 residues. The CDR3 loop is CASSPRTVAVQYF. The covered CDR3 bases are TGTGCCAGCAGCCCCAGGACAGTCGCCGTT.

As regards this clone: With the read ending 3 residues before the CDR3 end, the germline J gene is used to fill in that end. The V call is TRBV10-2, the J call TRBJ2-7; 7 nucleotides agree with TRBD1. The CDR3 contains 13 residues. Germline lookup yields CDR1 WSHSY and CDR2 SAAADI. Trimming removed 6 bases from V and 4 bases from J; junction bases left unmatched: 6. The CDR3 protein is CASREQGHYEQYF. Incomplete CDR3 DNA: TGCGCCAGCAGGGAACAGGGGCATTACGAG.

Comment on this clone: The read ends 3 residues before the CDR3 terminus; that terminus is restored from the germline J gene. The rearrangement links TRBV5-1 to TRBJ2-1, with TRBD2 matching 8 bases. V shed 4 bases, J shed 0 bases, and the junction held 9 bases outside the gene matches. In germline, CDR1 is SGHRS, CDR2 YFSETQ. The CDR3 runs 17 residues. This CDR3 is CASSLTLSGSSYNEQFF. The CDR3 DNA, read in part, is TGCGCCAGCAGCCTGACATTAAGCGGGAGCTCCTACAATGAG.

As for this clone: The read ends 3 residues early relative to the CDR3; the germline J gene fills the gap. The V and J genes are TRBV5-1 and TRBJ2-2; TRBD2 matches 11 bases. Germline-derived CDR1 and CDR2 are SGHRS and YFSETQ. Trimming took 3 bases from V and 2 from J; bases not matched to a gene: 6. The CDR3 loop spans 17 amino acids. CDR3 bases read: TGCGCCAGCAGCTCTTCGACTAGCGGGGTTAACACCGGGGAG. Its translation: CASSSSTSGVNTGE. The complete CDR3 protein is CASSSSTSGVNTGELFF.

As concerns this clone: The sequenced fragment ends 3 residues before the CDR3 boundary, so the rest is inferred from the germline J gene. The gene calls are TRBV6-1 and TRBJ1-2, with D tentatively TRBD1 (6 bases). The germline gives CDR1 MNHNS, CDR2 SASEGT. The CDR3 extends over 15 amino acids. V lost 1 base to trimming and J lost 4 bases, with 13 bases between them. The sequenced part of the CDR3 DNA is TGTGCCAGCAGTGAAGACGGGGGGCGGTTCTATGGC. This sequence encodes CASSEDGGRFYG. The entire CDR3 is CASSEDGGRFYGYTF.

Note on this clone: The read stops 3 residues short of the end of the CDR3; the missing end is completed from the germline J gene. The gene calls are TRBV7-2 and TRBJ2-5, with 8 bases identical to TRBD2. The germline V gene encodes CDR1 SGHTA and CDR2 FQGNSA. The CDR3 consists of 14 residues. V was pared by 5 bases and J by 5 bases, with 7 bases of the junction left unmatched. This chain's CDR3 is CASSPRTSWETQYF. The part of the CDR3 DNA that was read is TGTGCCAGCAGCCCTCGGACTAGCTGGGAGACC.

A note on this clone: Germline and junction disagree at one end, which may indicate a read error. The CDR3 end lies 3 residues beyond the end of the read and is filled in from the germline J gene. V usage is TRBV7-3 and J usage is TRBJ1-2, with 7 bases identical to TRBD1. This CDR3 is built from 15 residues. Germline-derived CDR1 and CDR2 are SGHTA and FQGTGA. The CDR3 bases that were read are TGTGCCGGCAGTTTCACCGGGGACAGCAACTATGGC. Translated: CAGSFTGDSNYG. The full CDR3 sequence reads CAGSFTGDSNYGYTF.

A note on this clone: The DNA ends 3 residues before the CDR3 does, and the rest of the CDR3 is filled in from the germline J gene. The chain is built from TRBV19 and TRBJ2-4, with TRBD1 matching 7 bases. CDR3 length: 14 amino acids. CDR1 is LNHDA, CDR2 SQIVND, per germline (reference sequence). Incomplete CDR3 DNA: TGTGCCAGTAGCCGGGACAGACACAACTATGGT. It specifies CASSRDRHNYG. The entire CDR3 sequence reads CASSRDRHNYGQYF.

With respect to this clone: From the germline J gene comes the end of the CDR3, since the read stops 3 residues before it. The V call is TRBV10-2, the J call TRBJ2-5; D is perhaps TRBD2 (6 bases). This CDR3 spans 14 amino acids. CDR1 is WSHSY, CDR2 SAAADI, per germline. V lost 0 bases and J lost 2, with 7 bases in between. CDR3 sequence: CASSESGTQETQYF. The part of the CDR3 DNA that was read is TGCGCCAGCAGTGAGTCGGGGACTCAAGAGACC.

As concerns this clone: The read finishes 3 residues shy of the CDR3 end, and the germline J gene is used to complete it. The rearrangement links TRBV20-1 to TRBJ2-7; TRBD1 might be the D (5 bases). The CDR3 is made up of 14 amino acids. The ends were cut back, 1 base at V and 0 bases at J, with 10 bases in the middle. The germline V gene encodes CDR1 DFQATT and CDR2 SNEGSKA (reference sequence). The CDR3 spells CSARGEGASYEQYF. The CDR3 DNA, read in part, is TGCAGTGCTAGAGGGGAAGGGGCCTCCTACGAG.

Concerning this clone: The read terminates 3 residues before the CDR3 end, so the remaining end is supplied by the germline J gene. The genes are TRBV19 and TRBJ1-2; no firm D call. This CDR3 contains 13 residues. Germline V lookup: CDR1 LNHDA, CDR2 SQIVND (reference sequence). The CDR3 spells CASSIGQTYDYTF. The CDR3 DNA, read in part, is TGTGCCAGTAGTATTGGGCAAACCTACGAC.

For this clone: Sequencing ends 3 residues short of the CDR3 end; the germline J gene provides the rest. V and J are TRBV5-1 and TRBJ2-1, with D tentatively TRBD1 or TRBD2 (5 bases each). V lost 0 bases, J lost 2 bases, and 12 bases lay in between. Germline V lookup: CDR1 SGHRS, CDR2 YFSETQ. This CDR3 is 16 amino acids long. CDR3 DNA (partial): TGCGCCAGCAGCTTGGAATGGAGAGGGGCCTACAATGAG. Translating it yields CASSLEWRGAYNE. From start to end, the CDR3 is CASSLEWRGAYNEQFF.

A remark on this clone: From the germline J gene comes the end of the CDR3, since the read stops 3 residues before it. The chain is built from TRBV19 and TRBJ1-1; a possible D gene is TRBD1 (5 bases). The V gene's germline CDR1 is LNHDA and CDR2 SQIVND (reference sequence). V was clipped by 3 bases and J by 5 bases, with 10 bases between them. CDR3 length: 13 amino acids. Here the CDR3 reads CASSIIGGTEAFF. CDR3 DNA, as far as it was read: TGTGCCAGTAGTATTATCGGGGGTACTGAA.